This T cell receptor (beta chain) was sequenced in a study of identical twins. Notes on the study in general: Recombination models fit unrelated individuals' TCR alpha sharing but underestimated twins'.

Concerning this clonotype itself: What it binds is unknown.

The CDR3 contains 13 residues. Germline CDR1 is WSHSY and CDR2 is SAAADI. The ends were cut back, 10 bases at V and 4 bases at J, with 17 bases in the middle. MiXCR, applied by TCRdb to the 5' RACE reads, yields one record per CDR3 protein. Among a few hundred thousand distinct CDR3 sequences listed, roughly 13% were seen once. These data are also associated with another study on yellow fever vaccine responses in identical twins.

This receptor was taken from a woman between 18 and 30 years old in good health. The chain is built from TRBV10-2 and TRBJ2-7, with a weak D call TRBD2 (5 bases). The sequenced sample consisted of memory (CD45RO+) T cells sorted from blood. For the CDR3, the DNA is TGCGCCACCCTCCGGACTCCTCAATACGAGCAGTACTTC. It is translated as CATLRTPQYEQYF.